The source of this T cell receptor beta chain is a study of cytomegalovirus exposure and HLA in healthy donors. Germline lookup yields CDR1 SNHLY and CDR2 FYNNEI. The CDR3 is 13 amino acids. After removal of 6 bases from V and 3 bases from J, the junction contained 2 bases not matched to a gene. Produced via immunoSEQ multiplex PCR; TCRdb's table is partial and in-frame only. The table shows 260,000 or so clones, with more than 75% occurring only once. This clone appeared a few times. The sequence came from a man aged 18 to 30 in good health and CMV-seronegative. This chain connects TRBV2 to TRBJ2-7, with 10 bases matching TRBD1. Sequencing was performed on PBMCs. CDR3: CASRGTGVYEQYF. CDR3 nucleotide sequence: TGTGCCAGCAGGGGGACAGGGGTCTACGAGCAGTACTTC.